A selection of T cell receptor beta chains follows, all from one sample in a study of blood T cell repertoires in COVID-19. TCRdb's copy holds only in-frame clones and misses some; the assay was immunoSEQ multiplex PCR. The sample contains around 140,000 clones, about 76% of which appear only once. The sequenced sample consisted of peripheral blood. These receptors all stem from a human donor in a cohort sampled during active COVID-19. The CDR3 runs from the conserved cysteine through the conserved F or W. The D gene is left open where the match is weak. Where a row states a size, it is once, few, many or the class of an expanded clone; other rows omit it.

cdr3_length d_call clone_size j_call v_call cdr3_nt cdr3_aa
18 TRBD2 NA TRBJ2-1 TRBV19 TGTGCCAGTAGTACGGGTAGGGTGGGTCGCGGGAGGGCCTATGAGCAGTTCTTC CASSTGRVGRGRAYEQFF
11 NA NA TRBJ2-7 TRBV6-2/TRBV6-3 TGTGCCAGCAGCGACAGCTACGAGCAGTACTTC CASSDSYEQYF
12 TRBD1 NA TRBJ2-7 TRBV18 TGTGCCAGCACGGACAGGCCGTACGAGCAGTACTTC CASTDRPYEQYF
17 TRBD2 NA TRBJ2-7 TRBV7-9 TGTGCCAGCAGCTCGACTGTTAGCGGGGGGGACTCCTACGAGCAGTACTTC CASSSTVSGGDSYEQYF
16 NA NA TRBJ2-3 TRBV5-1 TGCGCCAGCAGCGCCGGACTCCCCCCCTACACAGATACGCAGTATTTT CASSAGLPPYTDTQYF
17 TRBD1 NA TRBJ2-1 TRBV24-1 TGTGCCACCAGTGATTTGGGCAGGGGGTATTCCTACAATGAGCAGTTCTTC CATSDLGRGYSYNEQFF
13 TRBD1 NA TRBJ2-7 TRBV27 TGTGCCAGCAGCGGCGACAGGGTCTACGAGCAGTACTTC CASSGDRVYEQYF
14 TRBD2 NA TRBJ2-1 TRBV13 TGTGCCAGCACCCCGGGACTAGCGGCCAATGAGCAGTTCTTC CASTPGLAANEQFF
15 NA NA TRBJ2-3 TRBV9 TGTGCCAGCAGCGCATCGCAAGGGGTCACAGATACGCAGTATTTT CASSASQGVTDTQYF
15 NA NA TRBJ2-5 TRBV20-1 TGCAGTGCTAGTCGGTGGGGCGCGAGTCAAGAGACCCAGTACTTC CSASRWGASQETQYF
14 TRBD1 NA TRBJ1-2 TRBV5-5 TGTGCCAGCAGCCCAGGACAGGGGCCCTATGGCTACACCTTC CASSPGQGPYGYTF
15 NA NA TRBJ2-7 TRBV5-6 TGTGCCAGCAGCTTGAGGGGGGGTATTCCTACGGAGCAGTACTTC CASSLRGGIPTEQYF
14 NA NA TRBJ1-4 TRBV7-2 TGTGCCAGCAGCCCTGGGTGGGGCCATGAAAAACTGTTTTTT CASSPGWGHEKLFF
14 NA NA TRBJ2-7 TRBV6-5 TGTGCCAGCCGACCCGGGGTAGGCTCCTACGAGCAGTACTTC CASRPGVGSYEQYF
17 TRBD2 NA TRBJ2-4 TRBV6-1 TGTGCCAGCAGGGAAGCAACCCTGGGACTAGGCAAAAACATTCAGTACTTC CASREATLGLGKNIQYF
14 NA NA TRBJ1-2 TRBV7-9 TGTGCCAGCAGCTTGGGGGGTCTCGACTATGGCTACACCTTC CASSLGGLDYGYTF
16 TRBD1 many TRBJ2-7 TRBV19 TGTGCCAGTAGACCTAGCCGGGACAGGGGTCCCTACGAGCAGTACTTC CASRPSRDRGPYEQYF
14 NA NA TRBJ1-1 TRBV18 TGTGCCAGCTCACCGCCGGGGGGGGGCACTGAAGCTTTCTTT CASSPPGGGTEAFF
15 NA NA TRBJ1-2 TRBV7-2 TGTGCCAGCAGCCCTAACAGGGTCCTTAACTATGGCTACACCTTC CASSPNRVLNYGYTF
17 TRBD2 NA TRBJ2-5 TRBV27 TGTGCCAGCAGCGCCCATCTAGCGGGAGGGCCCCAAGAGACCCAGTACTTC CASSAHLAGGPQETQYF
16 TRBD1 few TRBJ2-7 TRBV4-2 TGTGCCAGCAGCCAAGACCTGACAGGGGGATACTACGAGCAGTACTTC CASSQDLTGGYYEQYF
14 TRBD1 NA TRBJ2-7 TRBV11-2 TGTGCCAGCAGCCAAGGACAGGGGGCCTGGGAGCAGTACTTC CASSQGQGAWEQYF
15 NA NA TRBJ2-7 TRBV2 TGTGCCAGCACCCCAGGGGACCTCCTTCTTTACGAGCAGTACTTC CASTPGDLLLYEQYF
15 TRBD1 few TRBJ2-7 TRBV24-1 TGTGCCACCAGTGATTTTACAGGGGGAGTAAACGAGCAGTACTTC CATSDFTGGVNEQYF
17 NA NA TRBJ2-5 TRBV10-1 TGCGCCAGCAGTAAGGAAAACCCGGGACACTCCCAAGAGACCCAGTACTTC CASSKENPGHSQETQYF
17 NA NA TRBJ2-3 TRBV6-2/TRBV6-3 TGTGCCAGCAGTCACCCTATTATGACTATCGAACCAGATACGCAGTATTTT CASSHPIMTIEPDTQYF
9 NA NA TRBJ2-3 TRBV7-9 TGTGCCAGCAGCTTCCCCTCGTATTTT CASSFPSYF
15 TRBD2 NA TRBJ2-2 TRBV6-1 TGTGCCAGCAGTGATCGCGGGAGAGGTACCGGGGAGCTGTTTTTT CASSDRGRGTGELFF